These 7 T cell receptor beta chains originate from one sample sequenced in a study of T cell responses to AZD1222 COVID-19 vaccine. Repertoires were generated with immunoSEQ multiplex PCR, while TCRdb's copy carries only in-frame clones and drops some. This table has some 110,000 clones, 85% to 90% appearing once. The sequenced sample was peripheral blood, obtained on day 0 of AZD1222 vaccination. These receptor sequences come from an adult in good health.

This sequence joins TRBV10-3 and TRBJ1-3, with D maybe TRBD1 (5 bases). The CDR3 sequence is 14 residues long. Trimming cost V 4 bases and J 4 bases, with 11 bases left between them. Germline V CDR1 and CDR2: ENHRY, SYGVKD. CDR3 nucleotides: TGTGCCATCAGTGGAGGGGCAAGGGGAAACACCATATATTTT. Protein: CAISGGARGNTIYF.

The chain combines TRBV6-2 or TRBV6-3 with TRBJ1-6; TRBD1 aligns across 8 bases. The V segment lost 2 bases and the J segment 7 bases; nucleotides outside the gene matches: 4. CDR1 is MNHEY and CDR2 is SVGEGT in the germline V gene. The CDR3 runs 15 residues. This CDR3 is CASSYLTGGNSPLHF. The CDR3 nucleotides read TGTGCCAGCAGTTACCTCACAGGGGGGAATTCACCCCTCCACTTT.

The chain recombines TRBV6-2 or TRBV6-3 with TRBJ2-1, with 9 bases matching TRBD2. The V segment lost 6 bases and the J segment 9 bases; nucleotides outside the gene matches: 12. Germline V gene lookup returns CDR1 MNHEY and CDR2 SVGEGT. The CDR3 runs to 15 residues. CDR3 in DNA: TGTGCCAGCAGCTGGGAGGTAGCGGGGGCCAGTGAGCAGTTCTTC. Encoded protein: CASSWEVAGASEQFF.

The chain combines TRBV9 with TRBJ2-2; D might be TRBD2 (6 bases). The CDR3 runs 15 residues. V lost 4 bases and J lost 0, with 10 bases in between. Germline-derived CDR1 and CDR2 are SGDLS and YYNGEE. CDR3 in DNA: TGTGCCAGCAGCAAGGGACTTCCGAACACCGGGGAGCTGTTTTTT. Translating gives CASSKGLPNTGELFF. The whole variable domain, remainder taken from reference TRBV9 and TRBJ2-2, is DSGVTQTPKHLITATGQRVTLRCSPRSGDLSVYWYQQSLDQGLQFLIQYYNGEERAKGNILERFSAQQFPDLHSELNLSSLELGDSALYFCASSKGLPNTGELFFGEGSRLTVL.

The gene calls are TRBV11-2 and TRBJ2-7; TRBD1 agrees at 7 bases. This CDR3 has 15 residues. V shed 5 bases and J 4 bases; nucleotides not matched to a gene: 11. CDR1 and CDR2 from the germline V gene are SGHAT and FQNNGV. The CDR3: CASSAGTDSIYEQYF. The DNA of the CDR3 is TGTGCCAGCAGCGCCGGGACAGACAGCATATACGAGCAGTACTTC.

The rearrangement joins TRBV27 to TRBJ2-7, with D possibly being TRBD1 (6 bases). The CDR3 runs 16 residues. Trimming removed 3 bases from V and 2 bases from J, with 17 bases in between. CDR1 and CDR2 from the germline V gene are MNHEY and SMNVEV (reference sequence). Here the CDR3 reads CASSFSKGVLTYEQYF. The CDR3 DNA sequence: TGTGCCAGCAGTTTCTCTAAGGGGGTCTTGACCTACGAGCAGTACTTC.

The chain joins TRBV3-1 (or the pseudogene TRBV3-2) to TRBJ2-7, with D uncertain. The CDR3 runs 15 residues. Germline CDR1 LGHDT, CDR2 YNNKEL (reference sequence). V was cut by 0 bases and J by 5 bases, with 14 bases left in between. The CDR3: CASSQDWASGNEQYF. The CDR3 DNA reads TGTGCCAGCAGCCAAGATTGGGCTTCGGGCAACGAGCAGTACTTC.